Below are 30 T cell receptor beta chains sequenced from a single sample in a study of T cells in Graves' hyperthyroidism and ophthalmopathy. Researchers took RNA transcripts and amplified the TCR beta CDR3 regions from them. Primed by the HTBI set, a first-round RT-PCR was run on the TCR CDR3. TCRdb reanalysed the multiplex PCR reads using MiXCR and keeps one entry per CDR3 protein. The sample includes around 490,000 distinct CDR3 sequences, about 20% of them seen just once. Sequenced: blood. The receptors come from a man aged 40-49 years with Graves' ophthalmopathy.

The chain couples TRBV19 to TRBJ2-3; D ambiguous. The CDR3 has 15 residues. Germline V lookup: CDR1 LNHDA, CDR2 SQIVND (reference sequence). V shed 2 bases and J shed 2 bases, with 11 bases lying between them. The CDR3 bases are TGTGCCAGTAGTATACGACTGGATTTCACAGATACGCAGTATTTT. The encoded protein is CASSIRLDFTDTQYF. The whole variable domain, filled in from reference TRBV19 and TRBJ2-3, reads DGGITQSPKYLFRKEGQNVTLSCEQNLNHDAMYWYRQDPGQGLRLIYYSQIVNDFQKGDIAEGYSVSREKKESFPLTVTSAQKNPTAFYLCASSIRLDFTDTQYFGPGTRLTVL.

CDR3 in amino acids: CASSQGDSYEQYF. Written as DNA, the CDR3 is TGTGCCAGCAGCCAGGGGGACTCCTACGAGCAGTACTTC. The V and J genes are TRBV3-1 and TRBJ2-7; D may match TRBD1 or TRBD2 (5 bases each). CDR3 length equals 13 residues. Germline CDR1 LGHDT, CDR2 YNNKEL (reference sequence). Between the trimmed V and J ends, which lost 3 bases and 0 bases, there was a span of 6 bases.

The V and J genes are TRBV10-1 and TRBJ2-3; 7 bases agree with TRBD1. After removal of 4 bases from V and 2 bases from J, the junction contained 6 bases not matched to a gene. The length of the CDR3 is 15 residues. Germline assignment: CDR1 WNHNN and CDR2 SYGVQD (reference sequence). In nucleotides, the CDR3 is TGCGCCAGCAGTGTTAGCAGGGGGATCACAGATACGCAGTATTTT. Protein sequence: CASSVSRGITDTQYF.

This clonotype was seen just once. V and J are TRBV20-1 and TRBJ1-2; D is ambiguous. This CDR3 spans 12 amino acids. The germline V gene encodes CDR1 DFQATT and CDR2 SNEGSKA (reference sequence). CDR3 loop: CSAGDLTEGYTF. The DNA of the CDR3 is TGCAGCGCTGGAGATTTAACAGAAGGCTACACCTTC.

This clonotype was detected ten times or more. V usage is TRBV18 and J usage is TRBJ2-5; D gene unclear. Per the germline V gene, CDR1 is KGHSH and CDR2 is LQKENI. Trimming pared 1 base from V and 1 base from J, leaving 7 bases between. This CDR3 spans 14 amino acids. As DNA, the CDR3 is TGTGCCAGCTCACCACGGAACAGCCAAGAGACCCAGTACTTC. Translating gives CASSPRNSQETQYF.

This clonotype was found many times. V usage is TRBV12-3 or TRBV12-4 and J usage is TRBJ2-5, with a possible D match to TRBD2 (6 bases). V lost 5 bases and J lost 4, with 17 bases in between. The CDR3 is 15 amino acids. CDR3 nucleotides: TGTGCCAGCAGTGTCTCCCAACCCGGGGGAGAGACCCAGTACTTC. This sequence encodes CASSVSQPGGETQYF.

V gene TRBV2 combines with J gene TRBJ1-4; 9 bases agree with TRBD1. This CDR3 is built from 15 residues. Germline V gives CDR1 SNHLY, CDR2 FYNNEI. V was clipped by 4 bases and J by 6 bases; unmatched bases: 6. Written as DNA, the CDR3 is TGTGCCAGCAGTGCCAGGGGACAGGGTTATGAAAAACTGTTTTTT. Translated: CASSARGQGYEKLFF.

This clonotype was seen a handful of times. V and J are TRBV6-1 and TRBJ2-5; 11 positions match TRBD2. CDR1 and CDR2 (germline): MNHNS, SASEGT. V shed 4 bases, J shed 6 bases, and the junction held 4 bases outside the gene matches. The CDR3 has 14 amino acids. The CDR3 loop reads CASSGLAGLKTQYF. DNA of the CDR3: TGTGCCAGCAGTGGACTAGCGGGATTGAAGACCCAGTACTTC.

This clonotype was picked up a small number of times. The genes are TRBV6-1 and TRBJ2-3, with 13 bases fitting TRBD2. Germline V gene data show CDR1 as MNHNS and CDR2 as SASEGT. This CDR3 comprises 17 residues. V shed 10 bases, J shed 0 bases, and the junction held 10 bases outside the gene matches. The DNA for the CDR3 is TGTGCCACCAACTGGGGGACTAGCGGGGTTAGCACAGATACGCAGTATTTT. It translates to CATNWGTSGVSTDTQYF.

This clonotype has a count of ten or more. This chain links TRBV6-5 with TRBJ2-7, with 9 positions matching TRBD1. Per germline, CDR1 MNHEY and CDR2 SVGAGI. CDR3 length equals 15 residues. V dropped 1 base and J dropped 6; count of bases not matched to a gene: 7. CDR3 sequence (DNA): TGTGCCAGCAGTTACTTAGGGACAGGGTTTGTCGAGCAGTACTTC. It yields the protein CASSYLGTGFVEQYF.

This clonotype was counted a few times. This chain connects TRBV6-2 or TRBV6-3 to TRBJ2-7; maybe TRBD1 (5 bases). Trimming cost V 2 bases and J 1 base, with 12 bases left between them. Germline CDR1 MNHEY, CDR2 SVGEGT. The CDR3 totals 15 residues. This CDR3 is CASSYRSDRSYEQYF. DNA of the CDR3: TGTGCCAGCAGTTACCGCTCTGACAGATCCTACGAGCAGTACTTC.

Details on this clonotype: This clone may be a read error of a much larger clone one base away. The V gene is TRBV6-2 or TRBV6-3, the J gene TRBJ2-3; weak D call: TRBD1 (5 bases). V was shortened by 6 bases and J by 5 bases, with 15 bases between the two germline ends. The CDR3 is 14 amino acids. The germline gives CDR1 MNHEY, CDR2 SVGEGT. The CDR3, as DNA: TGTGCCAGCAGGCTGCAGGGTAGGGGAGATACGCAGTATTTT. Encoded protein: CASRLQGRGDTQYF.

This clonotype was recorded many times. The chain uses TRBV5-1 and TRBJ2-7; maybe TRBD2 (5 bases). V gave up 2 bases and J gave up 4 bases, with 13 bases separating them. Germline V gene sequence: CDR1 SGHRS, CDR2 YFSETQ. This CDR3 has 14 amino acids. The CDR3 nucleotides are TGCGCCAGCAGCTTCCACGGAGGCCCTTACGAGCAGTACTTC. This gives the protein CASSFHGGPYEQYF.

The CDR3 DNA is TGTGCCAGCAGTTCCCGGGACGGAAGTACAGATACGCAGTATTTT. The encoded protein is CASSSRDGSTDTQYF. The rearrangement uses TRBV6-5 and TRBJ2-3; D may be TRBD1 or TRBD2 (5 bases each). The V end lost 4 bases, the J end lost 3 bases, and 14 bases lay between the germline ends. The germline CDR1 and CDR2 sequences are MNHEY and SVGAGI. This CDR3 has 15 amino acids.

The chain recombines TRBV20-1 with TRBJ2-7; 8 nucleotides line up with TRBD2. CDR3 size: 15 residues. The germline CDR1 and CDR2 sequences are DFQATT and SNEGSKA (reference sequence). The junction had 7 bases not matched to a gene; V was cut back by 1 base and J by 2 bases. CDR3 residues: CSARGGSGTTYEQYF. In DNA form, the CDR3 reads TGCAGTGCTAGAGGAGGTAGCGGGACCACCTACGAGCAGTACTTC.

V usage is TRBV5-1 and J usage is TRBJ1-2, with 7 bases that match TRBD1. The germline CDR1 and CDR2 sequences are SGHRS and YFSETQ. With 0 bases clipped from V and 2 bases from J, the junction kept 4 bases outside the gene matches. The CDR3 is made up of 15 amino acids. This chain's CDR3 is CASSLGQGGNYGYTF. In DNA, the CDR3 is TGCGCCAGCAGCTTGGGACAGGGAGGGAACTATGGCTACACCTTC.

This clonotype was seen ten or more times. The gene calls are TRBV28 and TRBJ2-5, with a weak D call TRBD1 (5 bases). CDR1 and CDR2 (germline): MDHEN, SYDVKM. V lost 2 bases and J 7 bases, leaving 26 bases between the germline ends. The CDR3 sequence is 18 residues long. The CDR3, as DNA: TGTGCCAGCAGTTTACCTGCGATTTCCCAGGGAACCCCTCGGACCCAGTACTTC. Protein: CASSLPAISQGTPRTQYF.

This clonotype was seen at least ten times. This sequence joins TRBV20-1 and TRBJ2-1, with TRBD2 matching 8 bases. V lost 4 bases to trimming and J lost 0 bases; unmatched junction nucleotides: 5. The CDR3 covers 15 residues. Germline V gene data show CDR1 as DFQATT and CDR2 as SNEGSKA (reference sequence). CDR3 loop: CSAIQRESSYNEQFF. The CDR3 DNA follows: TGCAGTGCTATCCAGCGGGAGAGCTCCTACAATGAGCAGTTCTTC.

This clonotype occurred many times. This chain joins TRBV20-1 and TRBJ2-5; 10 bases map to TRBD2. Germline CDR1 DFQATT, CDR2 SNEGSKA (reference sequence). The CDR3 is made up of 15 amino acids. The trim removed 3 bases at V and 5 bases at J, leaving 9 bases unmatched. Written as DNA, the CDR3 is TGCAGTGCTAGCTTCGATAGCGGGAGGAGGGAGACCCAGTACTTC. It codes for CSASFDSGRRETQYF.

This clonotype was found a few times. V and J are TRBV6-1 and TRBJ1-2; D gene uncertain. Germline CDR1 MNHNS, CDR2 SASEGT. V gave up 3 bases and J gave up 5 bases, with 16 bases separating them. This CDR3 spans 15 amino acids. CDR3: CASSEGWQAAYGYTF. Written as DNA, the CDR3 is TGTGCCAGCAGTGAGGGCTGGCAGGCAGCTTATGGCTACACCTTC.

This clonotype showed up many times. This rearrangement joins TRBV18 to TRBJ2-7; TRBD2 matches at 8 bases. CDR1 is KGHSH and CDR2 is LQKENI in the germline V gene. The trim removed 3 bases at V and 5 bases at J, leaving 9 bases unmatched. The CDR3 is 15 residues long. DNA of the CDR3: TGTGCCAGCTCACCTCTCGGGGGGGGGGCCGACGAGCAGTACTTC. This codes for CASSPLGGGADEQYF.

In regard to this clonotype: It may be a read error: a sequence one base away is much more abundant. The V gene is TRBV2, the J gene TRBJ2-7, with 7 bases identical to TRBD1. The CDR3 consists of 13 residues. The ends lost 7 bases at V and 5 bases at J; junction bases unmatched: 8. The germline CDR1 and CDR2 sequences are SNHLY and FYNNEI. CDR3 bases: TGTGCCAGCAATAGACAGGGTACCCACGAGCAGTACTTC. Translating it yields CASNRQGTHEQYF.

The sample holds a few counts of this clonotype. This chain joins TRBV19 and TRBJ2-7; weak D call: TRBD1 (6 bases). Trimming cost V 5 bases and J 0 bases, with 11 bases left between them. Germline values: CDR1 LNHDA, CDR2 SQIVND (reference sequence). This CDR3 spans 14 amino acids. CDR3 DNA sequence: TGTGCCAGTAGTCGGACAGTCAGCTCCTACGAGCAGTACTTC. It specifies CASSRTVSSYEQYF.

This clonotype was found a few times. The rearrangement joins TRBV18 to TRBJ1-5; no definite D call. This CDR3 has 15 amino acids. V lost 6 bases and J 3 bases, leaving 15 bases between the germline ends. Germline CDR1 KGHSH, CDR2 LQKENI. CDR3 sequence reads: CASSPRQEFNQPQHF. The CDR3 coding sequence is TGTGCCAGCTCGCCCCGACAAGAATTCAATCAGCCCCAGCATTTT.

This clonotype has just a few counts. The rearrangement links TRBV29-1 to TRBJ2-7; the D is unclear. The CDR3 totals 12 residues. The ends were cut back, 6 bases at V and 1 base at J, with 10 bases in the middle. CDR1 and CDR2 (germline): SQVTM, ANQGSEA. The CDR3 nucleotides are TGCAGCGTATGGACCGATTCCTACGAGCAGTACTTC. Translating gives CSVWTDSYEQYF.

This clonotype was picked up many times. This rearrangement joins TRBV18 to TRBJ2-7; the match to TRBD2 covers 8 bases. Germline V gene data show CDR1 as KGHSH and CDR2 as LQKENI. Trimming at V came to 2 bases and at J to 3 bases, leaving 9 bases not matched to a gene. This CDR3 region has 16 residues. The CDR3 bases are TGTGCCAGCTCACCATTGCGGGGGGTTGGAGGCTACGAGCAGTACTTC. This translates into CASSPLRGVGGYEQYF.

This clonotype appeared once. This rearrangement joins TRBV20-1 to TRBJ2-1; no firm D call. This CDR3 has 13 amino acids. From germline, CDR1 is DFQATT and CDR2 SNEGSKA (reference sequence). Between the trimmed V and J ends, which lost 3 bases and 4 bases, there was a span of 10 bases. CDR3 sequence: CSARGYSYNEQFF. The CDR3 DNA is TGCAGTGCTAGGGGTTACAGTTACAATGAGCAGTTCTTC.

This clonotype was seen a few times. The J gene is TRBJ2-2, the V gene TRBV9, with 9 positions matching TRBD1. Germline CDR1 and CDR2: SGDLS and YYNGEE. CDR3 length equals 15 residues. The V gene end was trimmed by 3 bases and the J gene end by 5 bases; junction bases not matched to a gene: 5. CDR3 nucleotides: TGTGCCAGCAGCGGAAGGACAGGGGTGACCGGGGAGCTGTTTTTT. As protein: CASSGRTGVTGELFF.

The chain has TRBV5-1 and TRBJ2-5; D is unresolved. Germline V gives CDR1 SGHRS, CDR2 YFSETQ. The CDR3 loop spans 14 amino acids. Trimming took off 1 base at V and 1 base at J, with 8 bases between the two ends. CDR3 residues: CASSLSHPQETQYF. DNA for the CDR3: TGCGCCAGCAGCTTGTCGCACCCCCAAGAGACCCAGTACTTC. Drawing the rest from reference TRBV5-1 and TRBJ2-5, the complete variable domain is KAGVTQTPRYLIKTRGQQVTLSCSPISGHRSVSWYQQTPGQGLQFLFEYFSETQRNKGNFPGRFSGRQFSNSRSEMNVSTLELGDSALYLCASSLSHPQETQYFGPGTRLLVL.

This clonotype was seen a few times. The chain carries TRBV20-1 and TRBJ2-7; 7 positions agree with TRBD2. This CDR3 region has 13 residues. Trimming at V came to 4 bases and at J to 4 bases, leaving 7 bases not matched to a gene. Germline V CDR1 and CDR2: DFQATT, SNEGSKA (reference sequence). CDR3 DNA: TGCAGTGCTAATGGGAGGGCCTCGTACGAGCAGTACTTC. Translation gives CSANGRASYEQYF.